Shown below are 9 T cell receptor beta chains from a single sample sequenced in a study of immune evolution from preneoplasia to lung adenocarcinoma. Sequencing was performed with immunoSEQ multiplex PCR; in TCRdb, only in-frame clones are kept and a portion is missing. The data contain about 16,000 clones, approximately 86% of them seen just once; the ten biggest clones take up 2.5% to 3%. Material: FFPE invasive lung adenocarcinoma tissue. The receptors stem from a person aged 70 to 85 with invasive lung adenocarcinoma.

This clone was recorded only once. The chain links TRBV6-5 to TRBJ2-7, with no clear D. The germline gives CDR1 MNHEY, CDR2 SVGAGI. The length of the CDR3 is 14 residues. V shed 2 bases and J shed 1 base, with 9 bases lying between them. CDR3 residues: CASSYGDTSYEQYF. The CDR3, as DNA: TGTGCCAGCAGTTACGGCGACACATCCTACGAGCAGTACTTC.

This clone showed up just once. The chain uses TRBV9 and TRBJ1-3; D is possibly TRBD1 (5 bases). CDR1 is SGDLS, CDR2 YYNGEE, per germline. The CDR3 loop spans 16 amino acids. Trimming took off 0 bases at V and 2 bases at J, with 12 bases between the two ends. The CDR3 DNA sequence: TGTGCCAGCAGCGTAGCGGGGGGAGGGACTGGAAACACCATATATTTT. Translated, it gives CASSVAGGGTGNTIYF. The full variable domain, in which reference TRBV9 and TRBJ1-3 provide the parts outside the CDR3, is DSGVTQTPKHLITATGQRVTLRCSPRSGDLSVYWYQQSLDQGLQFLIQYYNGEERAKGNILERFSAQQFPDLHSELNLSSLELGDSALYFCASSVAGGGTGNTIYFGEGSWLTVV.

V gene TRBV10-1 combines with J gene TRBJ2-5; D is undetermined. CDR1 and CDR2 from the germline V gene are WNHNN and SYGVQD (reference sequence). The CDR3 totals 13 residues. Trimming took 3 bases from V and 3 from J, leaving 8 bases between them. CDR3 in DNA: TGCGCCAGCAGTGAATTGGGGAAAGAGACCCAGTACTTC. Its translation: CASSELGKETQYF.

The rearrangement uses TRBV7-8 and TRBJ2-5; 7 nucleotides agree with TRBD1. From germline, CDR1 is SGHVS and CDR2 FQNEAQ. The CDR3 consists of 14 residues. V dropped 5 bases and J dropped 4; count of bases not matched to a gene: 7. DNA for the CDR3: TGTGCCAGCAGCCTCACGACAGGGACAGAGACCCAGTACTTC. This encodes CASSLTTGTETQYF.

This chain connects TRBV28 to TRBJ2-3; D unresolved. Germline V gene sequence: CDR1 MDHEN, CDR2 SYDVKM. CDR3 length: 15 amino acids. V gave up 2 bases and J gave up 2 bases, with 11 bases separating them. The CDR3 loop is CASSLADGSTDTQYF. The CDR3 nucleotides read TGTGCCAGCAGTTTAGCCGACGGATCCACAGATACGCAGTATTTT.

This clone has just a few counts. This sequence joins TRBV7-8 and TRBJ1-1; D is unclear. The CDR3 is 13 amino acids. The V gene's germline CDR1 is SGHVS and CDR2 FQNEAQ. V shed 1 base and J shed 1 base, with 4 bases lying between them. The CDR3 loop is CASSLEENTEAFF. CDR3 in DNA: TGTGCCAGCAGCTTAGAGGAGAACACTGAAGCTTTCTTT. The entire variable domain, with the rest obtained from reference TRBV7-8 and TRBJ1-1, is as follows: GAGVSQSPRYKVAKRGQDVALRCDPISGHVSLFWYQQALGQGPEFLTYFQNEAQLDKSGLPSDRFFAERPEGSVSTLKIQRTQQEDSAVYLCASSLEENTEAFFGQGTRLTVV.

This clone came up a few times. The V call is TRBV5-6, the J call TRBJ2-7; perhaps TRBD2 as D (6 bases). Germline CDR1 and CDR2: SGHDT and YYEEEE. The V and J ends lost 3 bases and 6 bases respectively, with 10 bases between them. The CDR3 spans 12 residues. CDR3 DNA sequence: TGTGCCAGCAGCTCGGGGGAGCGCGAGCAGTACTTC. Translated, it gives CASSSGEREQYF.

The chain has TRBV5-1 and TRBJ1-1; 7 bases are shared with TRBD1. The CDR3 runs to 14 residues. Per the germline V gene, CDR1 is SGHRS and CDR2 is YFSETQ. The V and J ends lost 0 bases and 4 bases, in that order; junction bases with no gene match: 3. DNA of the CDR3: TGCGCCAGCAGCTTGGGACAGGGAGGCACTGAAGCTTTCTTT. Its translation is CASSLGQGGTEAFF.

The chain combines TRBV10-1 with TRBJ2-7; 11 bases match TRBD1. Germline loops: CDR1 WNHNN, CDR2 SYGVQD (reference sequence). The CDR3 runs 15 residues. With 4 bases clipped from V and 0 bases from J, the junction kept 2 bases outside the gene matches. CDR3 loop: CASSAGTGGSYEQYF. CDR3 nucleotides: TGCGCCAGCAGTGCCGGGACAGGGGGCTCCTACGAGCAGTACTTC.